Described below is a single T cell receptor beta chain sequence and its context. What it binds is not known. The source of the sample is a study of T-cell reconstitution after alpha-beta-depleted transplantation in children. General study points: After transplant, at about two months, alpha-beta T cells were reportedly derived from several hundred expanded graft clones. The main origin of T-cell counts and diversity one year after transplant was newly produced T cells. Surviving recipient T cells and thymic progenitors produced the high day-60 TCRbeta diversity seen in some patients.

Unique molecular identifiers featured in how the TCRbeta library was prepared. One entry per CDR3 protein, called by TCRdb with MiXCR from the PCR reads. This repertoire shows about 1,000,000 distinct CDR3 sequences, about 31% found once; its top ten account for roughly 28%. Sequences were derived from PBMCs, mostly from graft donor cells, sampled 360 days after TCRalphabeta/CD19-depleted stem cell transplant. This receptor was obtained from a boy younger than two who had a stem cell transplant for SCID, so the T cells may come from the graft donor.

The chain's CDR3 is CASSPLAGVRENEQFF. The CDR3 coding sequence is TGTGCCAGCTCACCCCTAGCGGGGGTGAGGGAAAATGAGCAGTTCTTC. The chain couples TRBV18 to TRBJ2-1, with 10 bases aligning to TRBD2. This CDR3 contains 16 residues. V trimming: 3 bases; J trimming: 7 bases; junction bases outside the gene matches: 9. The germline V gene has CDR1 KGHSH and CDR2 LQKENI.